This entry lists 20 T cell receptor beta chains sequenced from one sample in a study of blood T cell repertoires in COVID-19. Libraries were prepared by immunoSEQ multiplex PCR; TCRdb keeps only in-frame clonotypes and omits some of them. Among 200,000 to 300,000 clones listed, around four fifths were seen once. Sequencing used peripheral blood. The origin of the receptors is a woman in her sixties or seventies with active or convalescent COVID-19.

The V call is TRBV5-1, the J call TRBJ2-1, with 7 bases lining up with TRBD2. The CDR3 consists of 15 residues. From germline, CDR1 is SGHRS and CDR2 YFSETQ. J lost 3 bases, V lost 4 bases, and 7 bases had no gene match. CDR3 in amino acids: CASSLLGGSYNEQFF. CDR3 coding DNA: TGCGCCAGCAGCCTACTGGGCGGGAGCTACAATGAGCAGTTCTTC. The full variable domain, with the rest looked up from reference TRBV5-1 and TRBJ2-1, is KAGVTQTPRYLIKTRGQQVTLSCSPISGHRSVSWYQQTPGQGLQFLFEYFSETQRNKGNFPGRFSGRQFSNSRSEMNVSTLELGDSALYLCASSLLGGSYNEQFFGPGTRLTVL.

This chain connects TRBV10-1 to TRBJ2-3; the match to TRBD2 covers 8 bases. Trimming took 2 bases from V and 3 from J; bases not matched to a gene: 10. CDR1 and CDR2 (germline): WNHNN, SYGVQD (reference sequence). This CDR3 contains 17 residues. Here the CDR3 reads CASSERLGRAGTDTQYF. The CDR3 DNA follows: TGCGCCAGCAGTGAGAGGCTCGGGAGGGCCGGAACAGATACGCAGTATTTT.

The genes are TRBV14 and TRBJ1-2, with 10 bases fitting TRBD1. J lost 8 bases, V lost 4 bases, and 10 bases had no gene match. The germline V gene encodes CDR1 SGHDN and CDR2 FVKESK. CDR3 length: 15 residues. CDR3 loop: CASSPTGGGSYGYTF. In DNA, the CDR3 is TGTGCCAGCAGCCCGACAGGGGGCGGGAGCTACGGCTACACCTTC.

There are many counts of this clone. Other DNA sequences in this specimen translate into the identical CDR3. The genes are TRBV30 and TRBJ2-7; D may be TRBD2 (6 bases). CDR1 GTSNPN and CDR2 SVGIG come from the germline V gene (reference sequence). V dropped 2 bases and J dropped 0 bases, with 20 bases sitting between them. The CDR3 is 17 residues long. The CDR3 loop reads CAWSMGGPIGGSYEQYF. The CDR3 nucleotides read TGTGCCTGGAGTATGGGGGGACCCATTGGCGGCTCCTACGAGCAGTACTTC.

This sequence joins TRBV10-2 and TRBJ1-1; TRBD1 might be the D (6 bases). The V gene's germline CDR1 is WSHSY and CDR2 SAAADI. Trimming took off 4 bases at V and 1 base at J, with 13 bases between the two ends. CDR3 size: 15 residues. CDR3 sequence: CASSAPGVSNTEAFF. The CDR3 nucleotides read TGCGCCAGCAGTGCGCCAGGGGTTTCGAACACTGAAGCTTTCTTT.

The chain couples TRBV19 to TRBJ1-5; no definite D call. Per the germline V gene, CDR1 is LNHDA and CDR2 is SQIVND (reference sequence). V was trimmed by 2 bases and J by 7 bases, leaving 6 bases between them. The CDR3 is 12 amino acids. The CDR3 loop reads CASSIPGQPQHF. The CDR3 nucleotides read TGTGCCAGTAGTATACCGGGACAGCCCCAGCATTTT. The full variable domain, with the rest looked up from reference TRBV19 and TRBJ1-5, is DGGITQSPKYLFRKEGQNVTLSCEQNLNHDAMYWYRQDPGQGLRLIYYSQIVNDFQKGDIAEGYSVSREKKESFPLTVTSAQKNPTAFYLCASSIPGQPQHFGDGTRLSIL.

A single count supports this clone. The chain links TRBV5-1 to TRBJ2-1; D is uncertain. The CDR3 totals 13 residues. CDR1 is SGHRS and CDR2 is YFSETQ in the germline V gene. V lost 1 base and J 6 bases, leaving 8 bases between the germline ends. CDR3 DNA sequence: TGCGCCAGCAGCTTGTTTCAGGTCAATGAGCAGTTCTTC. Residues: CASSLFQVNEQFF.

The rearrangement links TRBV5-1 to TRBJ2-5; 10 bases match TRBD2. The CDR3 loop spans 17 amino acids. CDR1 and CDR2 (germline): SGHRS, YFSETQ. The V segment lost 5 bases and the J segment 2 bases; nucleotides outside the gene matches: 12. For the CDR3, the DNA is TGCGCCAGCAGGGCCGGTGTGGGGACTAGCGAACAAGAGACCCAGTACTTC. The encoded protein is CASRAGVGTSEQETQYF.

The V and J genes are TRBV5-1 and TRBJ2-5; 7 nucleotides agree with TRBD1. This CDR3 comprises 14 residues. Germline V gene sequence: CDR1 SGHRS, CDR2 YFSETQ. Trimming at V came to 4 bases and at J to 5 bases, leaving 8 bases not matched to a gene. This CDR3 is CASSPDRVRETQYF. CDR3 sequence (DNA): TGCGCCAGCAGCCCTGACAGGGTCCGCGAGACCCAGTACTTC.

The chain combines TRBV9 with TRBJ2-2, with D maybe TRBD2 (6 bases). Germline CDR1 SGDLS, CDR2 YYNGEE. V was pared by 6 bases and J by 7 bases, with 16 bases between. The CDR3 spans 14 residues. The CDR3 DNA follows: TGTGCCAGCACGGCGGGAAGGGGATTCGGGGAGCTGTTTTTT. It translates to CASTAGRGFGELFF.

V is TRBV4-1 and J is TRBJ1-1, with D possibly TRBD1 on 6 matching bases. CDR3 length: 16 residues. With 2 bases removed from V and 5 bases from J, the gap between germline ends came to 18 bases. Germline V gene lookup returns CDR1 MGHRA and CDR2 YSYEKL. The CDR3 DNA reads as TGCGCCAGCAGCCAAACCCCGGGCAGGGGAGAAACTGAAGCTTTCTTT. Amino acid sequence: CASSQTPGRGETEAFF.

This chain connects TRBV4-2 to TRBJ2-7, with TRBD2 identical over 11 bases. This CDR3 is 18 amino acids long. Unmatched junction bases numbered 8, after V lost 1 base and J lost 0 bases. Germline loops: CDR1 LGHNA, CDR2 YNFKEQ. The CDR3 protein is CASSQVPSGRTSSYEQYF. The DNA for the CDR3 is TGTGCCAGCAGCCAAGTACCTAGCGGGAGGACCTCCTCCTACGAGCAGTACTTC.

The V call is TRBV18, the J call TRBJ2-3; D possibly corresponds to TRBD1 (6 bases). CDR1 and CDR2 from the germline V gene are KGHSH and LQKENI. V lost 2 bases and J lost 6, with 21 bases in between. CDR3 length equals 17 residues. CDR3 region: CASSPLPDRKSRDTQYF. DNA for the CDR3: TGTGCCAGCTCACCATTGCCGGACAGAAAAAGTCGGGATACGCAGTATTTT.

This chain connects TRBV3-1 (or the pseudogene TRBV3-2) to TRBJ2-7; D may be TRBD2 (5 bases). Trimming removed 1 base from V and 4 bases from J, with 17 bases in between. The CDR3 extends over 16 amino acids. In germline, CDR1 is LGHDT, CDR2 YNNKEL (reference sequence). The CDR3, as DNA: TGTGCCAGCAGCCAAGTCCCAGCGGCGCAAGGGTACGAGCAGTACTTC. It yields the protein CASSQVPAAQGYEQYF.

V usage is TRBV5-6 and J usage is TRBJ1-5; D is unclear. Per the germline V gene, CDR1 is SGHDT and CDR2 is YYEEEE. Trimming removed 1 base at V and 3 bases at J, with 5 bases between. The CDR3 runs 13 residues. The DNA for the CDR3 is TGTGCCAGCAGCTTGACGGTCAATCAGCCCCAGCATTTT. It translates to CASSLTVNQPQHF.

V and J are TRBV6-5 and TRBJ2-7; D is perhaps TRBD2 (5 bases). Germline V gene data show CDR1 as MNHEY and CDR2 as SVGAGI. The CDR3 spans 12 residues. The V end was cut by 8 bases, the J end by 1 base, with 9 bases between. The CDR3 reads CASSSGSYEQYF. The DNA of the CDR3 is TGTGCCAGCTCTTCGGGGTCCTACGAGCAGTACTTC.

The V call is TRBV7-3, the J call TRBJ2-1, with 11 nucleotides matching TRBD2. Looked up from germline, CDR1 is SGHTA and CDR2 is FQGTGA. V lost 2 bases, J lost 1 base, and 4 bases stayed unmatched. This CDR3 has 17 residues. CDR3: CASSLGRTSGSYNEQFF. CDR3 DNA: TGTGCCAGCAGCTTAGGTCGGACTAGCGGGTCCTACAATGAGCAGTTCTTC.

CDR3 sequence: CASSLEPTGFETQYF. Written as DNA, the CDR3 is TGTGCCAGCAGCTTAGAACCTACAGGTTTCGAGACCCAGTACTTC. This chain connects TRBV11-2 to TRBJ2-5, with D possibly matching TRBD1 (5 bases). Germline-derived CDR1 and CDR2 are SGHAT and FQNNGV. The V gene lost 0 bases and the J gene lost 5 bases, with 13 bases spanning the gap. The CDR3 covers 15 residues.

The chain couples TRBV6-6 to TRBJ1-6; D not resolved. V was cut by 5 bases and J by 7 bases, with 9 bases left in between. The CDR3 runs to 13 residues. Germline-derived CDR1 and CDR2 are MNHNY and SVGAGI (reference sequence). The CDR3 DNA is TGTGCCAGCAGTCGGGAGAGGAATTCACCCCTCCACTTT. Amino acids: CASSRERNSPLHF.

The chain uses TRBV5-1 and TRBJ1-5; 7 nucleotides agree with TRBD1. The ends lost 0 bases at V and 4 bases at J; junction bases unmatched: 4. CDR1 and CDR2 from the germline V gene are SGHRS and YFSETQ. The CDR3 is 15 residues long. CDR3 bases: TGCGCCAGCAGCTTGGAGGGGACAGAAAATCAGCCCCAGCATTTT. It specifies CASSLEGTENQPQHF. Filled out from reference TRBV5-1 and TRBJ1-5, the complete variable domain reads KAGVTQTPRYLIKTRGQQVTLSCSPISGHRSVSWYQQTPGQGLQFLFEYFSETQRNKGNFPGRFSGRQFSNSRSEMNVSTLELGDSALYLCASSLEGTENQPQHFGDGTRLSIL.